Listed below are T cell receptor beta chains from one sample, sequenced in a study of T cell repertoires in cytomegalovirus infection. TCRdb analysed the reads with MiXCR anew, one entry per CDR3 protein. The sample carries 350,000 to 450,000 distinct CDR3 sequences, about a sixth recorded once. Sequenced material: PBMCs. The receptors were sampled from a human donor in good health (CMV status not recorded). Some clones in this sample may be carry-over from other donors' samples. The CDR3 runs from the conserved cysteine through the conserved F or W. The order of the fields is V gene, J gene, clone size, D gene, CDR3 protein, CDR3 DNA. A D gene is named only where the DNA matches it firmly. The size field is filled for only some rows; it gives once, few, many or a size class.

TRBV6-2/TRBV6-3	TRBJ2-2	many	.	CASSYLGLAGELFF	TGTGCCAGCAGTTACCTAGGTTTAGCCGGGGAGCTGTTTTTT
TRBV6-2/TRBV6-3	TRBJ1-1	few	.	CASSYIPGKSRFAFF	TGTGCCAGCAGTTACATCCCGGGCAAATCGAGGTTCGCTTTCTTT
TRBV6-2/TRBV6-3	TRBJ1-1	many	.	CASSHDNWNTEAFF	TGTGCCAGCAGCCACGACAACTGGAACACTGAAGCTTTCTTT
TRBV7-9	TRBJ2-7	few	.	CASSLVAVGQSYEQYF	TGTGCCAGCAGCTTAGTGGCGGTCGGTCAATCCTACGAGCAGTACTTC
TRBV27	TRBJ2-7	many	.	CASSPTIVGPYEQYF	TGTGCCAGCAGCCCAACGATCGTAGGGCCCTACGAGCAGTACTTC
TRBV20-1	TRBJ2-7	.	TRBD2	CSAPGGGTYEQYF	TGCAGTGCTCCCGGCGGGGGGACCTACGAGCAGTACTTC
TRBV7-2	TRBJ1-2	many	.	CASSLDGGGNYGYTF	TGTGCCAGCAGCTTAGACGGCGGGGGGAACTATGGCTACACCTTC
TRBV20-1	TRBJ1-5	.	.	CSATTGNQPQHF	TGCAGCGCCACGACAGGCAATCAGCCCCAGCATTTT
TRBV7-2	TRBJ1-3	many	.	CASSTGRRNTIYF	TGTGCCAGCAGCACCGGAAGAAGAAACACCATATATTTT
TRBV7-9	TRBJ2-2	many	TRBD2	CASSSFPGASGSWVTGELFF	TGTGCCAGCAGCTCTTTCCCCGGGGCTAGCGGGAGTTGGGTCACCGGGGAGCTGTTTTTT
TRBV4-1	TRBJ2-3	.	.	CASSQVGADTQYF	TGCGCCAGCAGCCAAGTAGGAGCAGATACGCAGTATTTT
TRBV7-6	TRBJ2-5	many	.	CASSSDVAQYF	TGTGCCAGCAGCTCTGACGTGGCCCAGTACTTC
TRBV12-3/TRBV12-4	TRBJ2-7	many	TRBD1	CASRKTGVEQYF	TGTGCCAGCAGGAAGACAGGGGTAGAGCAGTACTTC
TRBV4-3	TRBJ1-1	few	.	CASSQMGNTEAFF	TGCGCCAGCAGCCAAATGGGGAACACTGAAGCTTTCTTT
TRBV7-2	TRBJ2-5	many	TRBD2	CASSPPGSGGETQYF	TGTGCCAGCAGCCCGCCGGGGAGCGGGGGTGAGACCCAGTACTTC
TRBV12-3/TRBV12-4	TRBJ2-1	many	TRBD2	CASTRGGKENEQFF	TGTGCCAGCACCCGGGGGGGGAAGGAAAACGAGCAGTTCTTC
TRBV19	TRBJ1-4	few	.	CASRQRATNEKLFF	TGTGCCAGTCGGCAGAGGGCTACTAATGAAAAACTGTTTTTT
TRBV7-2	TRBJ2-1	many	TRBD1	CASSPGTASYNEQFF	TGTGCCAGCAGCCCCGGGACAGCGTCCTACAATGAGCAGTTCTTC
TRBV7-8	TRBJ2-5	many	TRBD1	CATDGQAPMYQETQYF	TGTGCCACCGATGGACAGGCGCCTATGTACCAAGAGACCCAGTACTTC
TRBV7-2	TRBJ2-1	many	TRBD2	CASSLLRGGSYEQFF	TGTGCCAGCAGCTTACTACGGGGGGGTTCATATGAGCAGTTCTTC
TRBV20-1	TRBJ1-1	once	.	CSARGTDLSTEAFF	TGCAGTGCTAGAGGGACAGACCTAAGCACTGAAGCTTTCTTT
TRBV4-2	TRBJ2-1	many	.	CASSHRYNEQFF	TGTGCCAGCAGCCATAGATACAATGAGCAGTTCTTC
TRBV28	TRBJ2-1	many	.	CASSDNEQFF	TGTGCCAGCAGTGACAATGAGCAGTTCTTC
TRBV25-1	TRBJ1-5	.	TRBD1	CASSVSDRAAQHF	TGTGCCAGCAGTGTATCGGACAGGGCAGCCCAGCATTTT
TRBV7-6	TRBJ2-3	.	.	CASSFASPDTQYF	TGTGCCAGCAGCTTCGCTAGCCCGGATACGCAGTATTTT